This T cell receptor (beta chain) was sequenced during a study of cytomegalovirus exposure and HLA in healthy donors. The ends were cut back, 4 bases at V and 6 bases at J, with 16 bases in the middle. This CDR3 spans 14 amino acids. Germline CDR1 is SGDLS and CDR2 is YYNGEE. Some clones are missing from TCRdb's copy, which holds only in-frame ones; the method was immunoSEQ multiplex PCR. Of roughly 300,000 clones detected, over 75% appear once; the ten largest clones hold about 0.9%. The chain uses TRBV9 and TRBJ1-1; no clear D gene. The sequence was obtained from a woman under 30 in good health and CMV-seronegative. Sequenced material: PBMCs. CDR3 sequence: CASSSLMGSPEAFF. The CDR3, as DNA: TGTGCCAGCAGCTCCCTGATGGGGAGTCCTGAAGCTTTCTTT.